One and the same sample provided the 17 T cell receptor beta chains below, sequenced in a study of shared clonotypes between healthy human individuals. Data came from immunoSEQ multiplex PCR; TCRdb stores just in-frame clones and leaves some out. Of 650,000 to 750,000 clones in the sample, roughly 78% were seen once. Sequenced input: memory CD4+ T cells sorted from blood. Subset here: CD45RA-negative fraction. Receptors were obtained from a woman aged 25 to 39 in good health.

Concerning this clone itself: This sample includes further DNA sequences coding for the same CDR3. The rearrangement uses TRBV27 and TRBJ1-1, with D tentatively TRBD1 (5 bases). V was clipped by 4 bases and J by 5 bases, with 14 bases between them. Germline V lookup: CDR1 MNHEY, CDR2 SMNVEV (reference sequence). The CDR3 is made up of 14 amino acids. DNA of the CDR3: TGTGCCAGCAGTTCGGGACCGAGAAAAACTGAAGCTTTCTTT. It encodes CASSSGPRKTEAFF.

This clone was seen a handful of times. The chain uses TRBV6-6 and TRBJ1-1, with D unclear. V lost 6 bases and J 7 bases, leaving 12 bases between the germline ends. The germline V gene encodes CDR1 MNHNY and CDR2 SVGAGI (reference sequence). The CDR3 runs 12 residues. CDR3 residues: CASRAVLGEAFF. In DNA, the CDR3 is TGTGCCAGCAGAGCCGTCCTCGGTGAAGCTTTCTTT.

The chain is built from TRBV29-1 and TRBJ2-5, with 9 bases that match TRBD2. TRBJ2-7 explains the end of the DNA better; the J call may be wrong. This CDR3 has 14 residues. Germline-derived CDR1 and CDR2 are SQVTM and ANQGSEA. This chain's CDR3 is CSVARTSDGYEQYF. CDR3 DNA: TGCAGCGTGGCGAGGACTAGCGATGGCTACGAGCAGTACTTC.

The V gene is TRBV18, the J gene TRBJ1-5; 8 nucleotides match TRBD1. The CDR3 covers 15 residues. The V gene end was trimmed by 2 bases and the J gene end by 6 bases; junction bases not matched to a gene: 6. Germline CDR1 KGHSH, CDR2 LQKENI. CDR3 region: CASSPGTGGGQPQHF. The DNA for the CDR3 is TGTGCCAGCTCACCAGGAACAGGGGGTGGTCAGCCCCAGCATTTT.

This clone was seen once. The J gene is TRBJ2-7, the V gene TRBV28; D not certain. CDR3 length: 14 amino acids. V lost 0 bases, J lost 6 bases, and 12 bases lay in between. Looked up from germline, CDR1 is MDHEN and CDR2 is SYDVKM. The CDR3 bases are TGTGCCAGCAGTTTATGGTCCGAAGTCGGCGAGCAGTACTTC. Translation: CASSLWSEVGEQYF.

This chain connects TRBV25-1 to TRBJ2-1, with 10 bases aligning to TRBD2. The trim removed 3 bases at V and 8 bases at J, leaving 1 base unmatched. The CDR3 runs to 13 residues. Looked up from germline, CDR1 is MGHDK and CDR2 is SYGVNS. Here the CDR3 DNA reads TGTGCCAGCAGTGACGGGACTAGCGATGAGCAGTTCTTC. It codes for CASSDGTSDEQFF.

V gene TRBV7-2 combines with J gene TRBJ1-5, with D maybe TRBD1 (5 bases). Germline loops: CDR1 SGHTA, CDR2 FQGNSA. CDR3 length: 11 residues. V was shortened by 6 bases and J by 10 bases, with 10 bases between the two germline ends. Written as DNA, the CDR3 is TGTGCCAGCAGTTTCGGGGGACCCCAGCATTTT. Translation: CASSFGGPQHF.

This sequence joins TRBV2 and TRBJ2-1; a possible D gene is TRBD2 (6 bases). V was trimmed by 7 bases and J by 4 bases, leaving 17 bases between them. Germline-derived CDR1 and CDR2 are SNHLY and FYNNEI. This CDR3 has 15 amino acids. Here the CDR3 reads CASTPMTSVYNEQFF. Written as DNA, the CDR3 is TGTGCCAGCACGCCGATGACTAGTGTTTACAATGAGCAGTTCTTC.

This clone has only one observation. The sample holds other DNA sequences that translate to the same CDR3. The chain recombines TRBV15 with TRBJ2-2, with D perhaps matching TRBD1 or TRBD2 (5 bases each). The CDR3 loop spans 15 amino acids. In germline, CDR1 is LNHNV, CDR2 YYDKDF (reference sequence). Deletions cut 3 bases from V and 0 bases from J, with 8 bases between. The CDR3 spells CATSSGTANTGELFF. For the CDR3, the DNA is TGTGCCACCAGCAGCGGGACGGCGAACACCGGGGAGCTGTTTTTT.

The chain has TRBV11-2 and TRBJ2-7, with D hard to call. The CDR3 length is 13 residues. With 2 bases removed from V and 6 bases from J, the gap between germline ends came to 11 bases. CDR1 SGHAT and CDR2 FQNNGV come from the germline V gene. CDR3 region: CASSLSPGVEQYF. Written as DNA, the CDR3 is TGTGCCAGCAGCTTAAGCCCCGGAGTCGAGCAGTACTTC.

This chain connects TRBV2 to TRBJ2-7, with 9 nucleotides matching TRBD2. The V and J ends lost 7 bases and 4 bases, in that order; junction bases with no gene match: 8. The CDR3 is 14 amino acids. The germline CDR1 and CDR2 sequences are SNHLY and FYNNEI. The CDR3 nucleotides are TGTGCCAGCATGAGCGGGAGGTTCTTTTACGAGCAGTACTTC. Translation gives CASMSGRFFYEQYF.

The chain recombines TRBV10-3 with TRBJ2-5; D is perhaps TRBD1 (6 bases). The CDR3 totals 14 residues. Trimming left V 7 bases short and J 3 bases short, with 15 bases between. The germline CDR1 and CDR2 sequences are ENHRY and SYGVKD. The chain's CDR3 is CAIKSRDTKETQYF. The CDR3 bases are TGTGCCATCAAGTCCCGGGACACTAAAGAGACCCAGTACTTC.

Only one count was recorded for this clone. The rearrangement uses TRBV11-2 and TRBJ1-4; 7 bases line up with TRBD1. V was pared by 5 bases and J by 8 bases, with 8 bases of the junction left unmatched. Germline-derived CDR1 and CDR2 are SGHAT and FQNNGV. This CDR3 comprises 14 residues. The CDR3 region is CASSRQGAGEKLFF. In DNA form, the CDR3 reads TGTGCCAGCAGCCGACAGGGAGCTGGGGAAAAACTGTTTTTT.

V is TRBV2 and J is TRBJ1-5; possible D gene TRBD1, 6 bases. V lost 5 bases and J lost 9, with 23 bases in between. The CDR3 length is 16 residues. The germline V gene encodes CDR1 SNHLY and CDR2 FYNNEI. CDR3 amino acids: CASSPQTGFSFGPQHF. In DNA, the CDR3 is TGTGCCAGCAGTCCTCAGACAGGATTCTCGTTCGGGCCCCAGCATTTT.

The rearrangement links TRBV18 to TRBJ2-7, with D maybe TRBD1 (6 bases). Germline CDR1 and CDR2: KGHSH and LQKENI. V was pared by 6 bases and J by 6 bases, with 18 bases between. The CDR3 is 14 residues long. The CDR3 loop is CASSPSGTPREQYF. CDR3 nucleotides: TGTGCCAGCTCGCCCTCCGGGACACCACGCGAGCAGTACTTC.

The chain has TRBV7-2 and TRBJ2-7, with 8 bases identical to TRBD1. From germline, CDR1 is SGHTA and CDR2 FQGNSA. With V trimmed by 4 bases and J by 6 bases, 5 bases remained unmatched. The CDR3 has 13 residues. CDR3: CASSWDRIFEQYF. The CDR3 DNA sequence: TGTGCCAGCAGCTGGGACAGGATTTTCGAGCAGTACTTC.

The chain couples TRBV9 to TRBJ2-7; TRBD2 matches at 10 bases. Germline-derived CDR1 and CDR2 are SGDLS and YYNGEE. The length of the CDR3 is 16 residues. V dropped 3 bases and J dropped 0; count of bases not matched to a gene: 6. The DNA for the CDR3 is TGTGCCAGCAGCGAACATCCTAGCGGGAGCTCCTACGAGCAGTACTTC. Encoded protein: CASSEHPSGSSYEQYF.